This T cell receptor beta chain was identified in a study of Ad26.COV2.S vaccination and SARS-CoV-2 variants. On the study more broadly: The vaccine Ad26.COV2.S was put into the muscle once, or twice with 56 days between.

This clone has only a few counts. No antigen is known for it. V lost 3 bases to trimming and J lost 9 bases; unmatched junction nucleotides: 8. Germline V gene lookup returns CDR1 LGHDT and CDR2 YNNKEL (reference sequence). The length of the CDR3 is 14 residues. Profiling relied on immunoSEQ multiplex PCR, and the TCRdb table lists in-frame clones only, not all of them. The sample lists about half a million clones; about 88% were seen once. Study-wide findings and caveats: Post-vaccination spike-specific CD8+ and CD4+ T cell responses reportedly had substantial breadth. There was a possibility that the TCR breadth and depth analyses underestimated total T cell responses.

The treatment here: about 20 received Ad26.COV2.S at low or high dose, single or two shots; 5 received placebo; per-sample allocation not given. Each sample was drawn 63 days after the first injection (of vaccine or placebo). The chain joins TRBV3-1 (or the pseudogene TRBV3-2) to TRBJ2-7, with 10 nucleotides matching TRBD1. The sequence was obtained from a person aged 18 to 65 who received the Ad26.COV2.S COVID-19 vaccine or a placebo. This material consisted of peripheral blood, taken in a trial of Ad26.COV2.S vaccine versus placebo. CDR3 residues: CASSHPGTGVVQYF. The DNA for the CDR3 is TGTGCCAGCAGCCATCCCGGGACAGGGGTCGTGCAGTACTTC.